This passage covers 9 T cell receptor beta chains from one sample sequenced in a study of shared clonotypes between healthy human individuals. Profiled with immunoSEQ multiplex PCR; TCRdb holds only in-frame clones, not every one. This repertoire shows some 240,000 clones, 60% to 70% found once; its top ten account for roughly 10%. The sequenced sample consisted of memory CD4+ T cells sorted from blood. Regarding subset: CD45RA-negative fraction. The source of these receptors is a young man in good health.

The chain carries TRBV5-1 and TRBJ2-2, with D tentatively TRBD2 (6 bases). Germline assignment: CDR1 SGHRS and CDR2 YFSETQ. The CDR3 covers 15 residues. V lost 5 bases and J 2 bases, leaving 13 bases between the germline ends. CDR3 protein: CASRIGTLNTGELFF. The CDR3, as DNA: TGCGCCAGCAGAATAGGGACTCTAAACACCGGGGAGCTGTTTTTT.

This sequence joins TRBV4-2 and TRBJ2-3, with D possibly TRBD2 on 5 matching bases. The CDR3 has 15 amino acids. Germline CDR1 is LGHNA and CDR2 is YNFKEQ. The ends were cut back, 5 bases at V and 2 bases at J, with 14 bases in the middle. CDR3 in DNA: TGTGCCAGCAGCTTCCGAAGCGGACCCACAGATACGCAGTATTTT. This gives the protein CASSFRSGPTDTQYF.

The CDR3 spells CASSGAGAGYTF. As DNA, the CDR3 is TGTGCCAGCAGTGGGGCGGGGGCTGGCTACACCTTC. The chain couples TRBV2 to TRBJ1-2; possibly TRBD1 for D (6 bases). Germline V lookup: CDR1 SNHLY, CDR2 FYNNEI. V lost 4 bases and J 7 bases, leaving 10 bases between the germline ends. This CDR3 has 12 amino acids.

The J gene is TRBJ2-6, the V gene TRBV30; 9 bases fit TRBD1. With V trimmed by 7 bases and J by 0 bases, 7 bases remained unmatched. This CDR3 spans 16 amino acids. Germline V gene sequence: CDR1 GTSNPN, CDR2 SVGIG (reference sequence). The chain's CDR3 is CAYTGGANSGANVLTF. CDR3 DNA: TGTGCCTACACAGGGGGCGCGAACTCTGGGGCCAACGTCCTGACTTTC. Complete variable domain (other parts from reference TRBV30 and TRBJ2-6): SQTIHQWPATLVQPVGSPLSLECTVEGTSNPNLYWYRQAAGRGLQLLFYSVGIGQISSEVPQNLSASRPQDRQFILSSKKLLLSDSGFYLCAYTGGANSGANVLTFGAGSRLTVL.

The chain links TRBV29-1 to TRBJ2-7, with TRBD2 as a possible D gene (6 bases). This CDR3 is 13 amino acids long. Trimming shortened V by 4 bases and J by 0 bases, and 10 bases separated the two germline ends. Germline V CDR1 and CDR2: SQVTM, ANQGSEA. CDR3 in amino acids: CSVVGGSSYEQYF. CDR3 bases: TGCAGCGTTGTCGGAGGGTCCTCCTACGAGCAGTACTTC.

As regards this clone: One junction end does not reproduce the germline sequence, and a read error may be involved. DNA of the CDR3: TGTGCCAGCAGCGTAGCAGCCCAACTCCCGGGAGAGATCCAGTACTTC. Translation gives CASSVAAQLPGEIQYF. This chain connects TRBV9 to TRBJ2-5, with a tentative D call TRBD2 (6 bases). Germline V gene lookup returns CDR1 SGDLS and CDR2 YYNGEE. The CDR3 contains 16 residues.

The rearrangement uses TRBV6-1 and TRBJ1-3; D gene unclear. The CDR3 has 14 amino acids. CDR1 MNHNS and CDR2 SASEGT come from the germline V gene. The ends were cut back, 7 bases at V and 2 bases at J, with 12 bases in the middle. Here the CDR3 DNA reads TGTGCCAGCATGGTACTGAAGCCTGGAAACACCATATATTTT. This encodes CASMVLKPGNTIYF.

The chain carries TRBV6-1 and TRBJ2-3; 12 bases are a match to TRBD2. Trimming removed 5 bases from V and 2 bases from J; junction bases left unmatched: 2. Germline assignment: CDR1 MNHNS and CDR2 SASEGT. This CDR3 comprises 15 residues. CDR3 in amino acids: CASSTSGRITDTQYF. The CDR3 nucleotides read TGTGCCAGCAGTACTAGCGGGAGGATCACAGATACGCAGTATTTT.

The chain recombines TRBV5-1 with TRBJ2-3; 7 nucleotides align to TRBD2. Trimming cost V 1 base and J 4 bases; bases outside gene matches: 6. Germline CDR1 is SGHRS and CDR2 is YFSETQ. This CDR3 is 15 amino acids long. CDR3 residues: CASSLSAGRADTQYF. Here the CDR3 DNA reads TGCGCCAGCAGCTTGTCGGCGGGGAGGGCAGATACGCAGTATTTT.